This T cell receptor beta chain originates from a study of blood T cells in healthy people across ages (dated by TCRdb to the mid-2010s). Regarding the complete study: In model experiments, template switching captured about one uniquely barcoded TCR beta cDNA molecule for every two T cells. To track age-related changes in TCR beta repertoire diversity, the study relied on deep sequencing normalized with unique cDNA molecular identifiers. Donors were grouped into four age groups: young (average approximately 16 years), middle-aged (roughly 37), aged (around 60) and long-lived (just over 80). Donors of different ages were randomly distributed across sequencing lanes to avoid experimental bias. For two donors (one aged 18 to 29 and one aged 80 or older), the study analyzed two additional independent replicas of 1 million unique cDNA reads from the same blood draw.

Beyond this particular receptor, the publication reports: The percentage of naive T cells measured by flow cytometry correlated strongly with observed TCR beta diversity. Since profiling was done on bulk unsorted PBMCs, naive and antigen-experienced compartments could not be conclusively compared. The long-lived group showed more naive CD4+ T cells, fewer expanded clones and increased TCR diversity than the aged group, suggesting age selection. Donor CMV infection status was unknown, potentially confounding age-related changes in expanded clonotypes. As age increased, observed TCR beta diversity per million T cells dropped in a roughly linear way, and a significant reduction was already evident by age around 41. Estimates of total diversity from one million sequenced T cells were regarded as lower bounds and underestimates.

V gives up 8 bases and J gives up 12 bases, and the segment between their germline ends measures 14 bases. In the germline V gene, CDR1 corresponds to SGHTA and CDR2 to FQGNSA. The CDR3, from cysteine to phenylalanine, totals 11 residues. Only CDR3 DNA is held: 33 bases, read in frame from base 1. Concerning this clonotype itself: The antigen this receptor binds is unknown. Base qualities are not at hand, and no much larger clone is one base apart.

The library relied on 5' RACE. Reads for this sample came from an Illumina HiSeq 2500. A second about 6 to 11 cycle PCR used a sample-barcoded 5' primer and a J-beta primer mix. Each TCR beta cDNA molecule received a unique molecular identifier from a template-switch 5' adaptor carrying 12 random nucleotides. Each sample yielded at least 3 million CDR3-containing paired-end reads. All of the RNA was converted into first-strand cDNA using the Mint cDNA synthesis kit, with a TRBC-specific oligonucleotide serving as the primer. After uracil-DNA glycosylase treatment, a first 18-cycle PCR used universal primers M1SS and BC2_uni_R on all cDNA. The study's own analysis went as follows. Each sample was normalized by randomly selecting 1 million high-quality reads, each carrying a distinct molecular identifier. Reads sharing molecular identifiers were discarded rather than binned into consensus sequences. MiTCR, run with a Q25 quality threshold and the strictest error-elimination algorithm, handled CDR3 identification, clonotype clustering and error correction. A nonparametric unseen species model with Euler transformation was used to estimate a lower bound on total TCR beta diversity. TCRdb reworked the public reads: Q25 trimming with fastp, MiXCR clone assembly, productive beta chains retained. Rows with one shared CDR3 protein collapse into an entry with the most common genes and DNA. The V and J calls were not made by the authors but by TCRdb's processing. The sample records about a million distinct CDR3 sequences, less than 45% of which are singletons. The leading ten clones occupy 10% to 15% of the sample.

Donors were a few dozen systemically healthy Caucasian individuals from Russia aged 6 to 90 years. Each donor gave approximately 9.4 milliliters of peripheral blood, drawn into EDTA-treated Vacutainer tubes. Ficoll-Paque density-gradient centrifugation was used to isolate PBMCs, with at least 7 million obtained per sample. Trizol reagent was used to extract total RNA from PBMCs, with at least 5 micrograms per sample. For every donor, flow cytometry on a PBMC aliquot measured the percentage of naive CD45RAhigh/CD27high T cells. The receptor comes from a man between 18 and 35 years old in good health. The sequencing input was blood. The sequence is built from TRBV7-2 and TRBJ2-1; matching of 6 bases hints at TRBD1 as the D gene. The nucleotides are TGTGCCAGCGGTTTACAGGGTTTGCAGTTCTTC. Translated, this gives CASGLQGLQFF.